Listed below are T cell receptor beta chains from one sample, sequenced in a study of blood T cell repertoires in COVID-19. TCRdb's table, derived via immunoSEQ multiplex PCR, lists solely in-frame clones and lacks some. Of approximately 230,000 clones in the sample, about 79% were seen once. Sequencing input: peripheral blood. Receptor source: an elderly man with acute or convalescent COVID-19. CDR3s include the opening cysteine and the closing phenylalanine or tryptophan. D genes are given only for firm matches. The listing skips clone size in some rows; elsewhere it reads once, few, many or a size class.

CDR3nt | CDR3aa | abundance | d_gene | j_gene | v_gene
TGTGCCAGCTCGCCAGGACTGTTAGCCAAAAACATTCAGTACTTC | CASSPGLLAKNIQYF | NA | NA | TRBJ2-4 | TRBV18
TGCGCCAGCAGCTTGGCCTGGCATGCCGCAGATACGCAGTATTTT | CASSLAWHAADTQYF | NA | NA | TRBJ2-3 | TRBV5-1
TGTGCCAGCTCACCCCCGGGTGTCCCCAAAAACATTCAGTACTTC | CASSPPGVPKNIQYF | NA | NA | TRBJ2-4 | TRBV18
TGTGCCAGCAGCCGAACCTTGACAGGGGGTATCGACGAGCAGTACTTC | CASSRTLTGGIDEQYF | NA | TRBD1 | TRBJ2-7 | TRBV3-1/TRBV3-2
TGTGCCACCAAGGGGGCGCGAGGCACTGAAGCTTTCTTT | CATKGARGTEAFF | NA | TRBD1 | TRBJ1-1 | TRBV24-1
TGTGCCAGCAGCTCACTTCAGGGGAGGGGCACTGAAGCTTTCTTT | CASSSLQGRGTEAFF | NA | NA | TRBJ1-1 | TRBV11-2
TGTGCCAGCAGCCCCAATGGCGGGAGGAGTGAAGGTGAGCAGTTCTTC | CASSPNGGRSEGEQFF | NA | TRBD2 | TRBJ2-1 | TRBV27
TGTGCCAGCAGCTTGATAGGGACAGATCAGCCCCAGCATTTT | CASSLIGTDQPQHF | few | TRBD1 | TRBJ1-5 | TRBV5-6
TGTGCCAGCAGCTTAGGCACAGGGAAGACCTACAATGAGCAGTTCTTC | CASSLGTGKTYNEQFF | NA | NA | TRBJ2-1 | TRBV7-9
TGTGCCAGCAGCCAAGTAGGGGAAATAGATACGCAGTATTTT | CASSQVGEIDTQYF | once | NA | TRBJ2-3 | TRBV3-1/TRBV3-2
TGTGCCAGCAGTACGATCGACAGGGTGGCGCAGCCCCAGCATTTT | CASSTIDRVAQPQHF | NA | TRBD1 | TRBJ1-5 | TRBV28
TGTGCCAGCAGCTTAGGGAGAGACAGACTGAACACTGAAGCTTTCTTT | CASSLGRDRLNTEAFF | NA | NA | TRBJ1-1 | TRBV7-8
TGTGCCAGCAGACTAGCGGGAGCCCATCACGCAGATACGCAGTATTTT | CASRLAGAHHADTQYF | NA | TRBD2 | TRBJ2-3 | TRBV27
TGTGCCAGCAGTCCCCAGGGCTATCAGCCCCAGCATTTT | CASSPQGYQPQHF | NA | NA | TRBJ1-5 | TRBV27
TGTGCCAGCAGCCAAACTTCCTCAGGACAAGGGCTAGTCGGCTACACCTTC | CASSQTSSGQGLVGYTF | once | NA | TRBJ1-2 | TRBV4-2